A selection of T cell receptor beta chains follows, all from one sample in a study of early T cells in non-severe SARS-CoV-2 infection. One entry per CDR3 protein, called by TCRdb with MiXCR from the 5' RACE reads. Of approximately 26,000 distinct CDR3 sequences in the sample, 4.4% were seen once. Sequenced: whole blood. The source of these receptors is an adult who was a healthcare worker with PCR-confirmed SARS-CoV-2 infection or an uninfected control (not recorded which). Both conserved end residues are part of each CDR3. The D gene is left open where the match is weak. Clone size, where shown, is once, few, many, or a class for clones that have expanded.

clone_size cdr3_length j_call v_call d_call cdr3_nt cdr3_aa
- 15 TRBJ1-6 TRBV6-1 - TGTGCCACCTGGGGGGAAGGGGCTTATAATTCACCCCTCCACTTT CATWGEGAYNSPLHF
many 14 TRBJ2-3 TRBV24-1 TRBD1 TGTGCCACCAGCCGGGACAGAGGCACAGATACGCAGTATTTT CATSRDRGTDTQYF
many 15 TRBJ2-3 TRBV4-2 - TGTGCCAGCAGCCAAGATTGGGTGGAGAGGGATACGCAGTATTTT CASSQDWVERDTQYF
many 14 TRBJ1-1 TRBV11-3 TRBD1 TGTGCCAGCAGCCCCAGGGGGGACAACACTGAAGCTTTCTTT CASSPRGDNTEAFF
few 13 TRBJ2-3 TRBV6-1 - TGTGCCAGCAGTGAGCAGGGGAAAGATACGCAGTATTTT CASSEQGKDTQYF
medium-sized 12 TRBJ2-1 TRBV29-1 TRBD1 TGCAGCGTAGACAGGGGGCTGGGGGAGCAGTTCTTC CSVDRGLGEQFF
many 14 TRBJ1-2 TRBV28 TRBD1 TGTGCCAGCAGTGTGGGGACAGTCACCTATGGCTACACCTTC CASSVGTVTYGYTF
many 14 TRBJ2-3 TRBV5-6 - TGTGCCAGCAGCTTGCTTTCTAGCACAGATACGCAGTATTTT CASSLLSSTDTQYF
- 17 TRBJ2-1 TRBV12-3/TRBV12-4 TRBD2 TGTGCCAGCAGTTCTCTCTCATCGGGACTAGCGGGAAATGAGCAGTTCTTC CASSSLSSGLAGNEQFF
few 20 TRBJ1-4 TRBV9 TRBD1 TGTGCCAGCAGCGTAGATCTCCAAGGGGGCGCGGGCACAACTAATGAAAAACTGTTTTTT CASSVDLQGGAGTTNEKLFF
many 15 TRBJ2-1 TRBV7-3 TRBD2 TGTGCCAGCAGCCGACTAGCGGGAGGAGACAATGAGCAGTTCTTC CASSRLAGGDNEQFF
many 13 TRBJ2-5 TRBV9 - TGTGCCAGCAGCGACTGGGACGATGGGTTCCAGTACTTC CASSDWDDGFQYF
many 13 TRBJ2-3 TRBV6-2/TRBV6-3 - TGTGCCAGCAGTTACCAGTTCCCCGGTACGCAGTATTTT CASSYQFPGTQYF
many 18 TRBJ2-5 TRBV4-2 TRBD2 TGTGCCAGCAGCCAGGAGAGATTGGAGACTAGCGGACAAGAGACCCAGTACTTC CASSQERLETSGQETQYF
many 15 TRBJ2-7 TRBV5-1 TRBD2 TGCGCCAGCAGCCCCAGGGCGGGAGAGAACTACGAGCAGTACTTC CASSPRAGENYEQYF
many 13 TRBJ2-1 TRBV10-3 TRBD1 TGTGCCGCCCGGGACAGGGACTACAATGAGCAGTTCTTC CAARDRDYNEQFF
many 15 TRBJ1-5 TRBV12-3/TRBV12-4 - TGTGCCAGCAGTTTAGCGTGGTCAGGCCATCAGCCCCAGCATTTT CASSLAWSGHQPQHF
many 12 TRBJ2-3 TRBV29-1 TRBD2 TGCAGCGCCATAGCGGGAGGGGATACGCAGTATTTT CSAIAGGDTQYF
few 12 TRBJ2-5 TRBV19 - TGTGCCAGTAGTTCTAGACAAGAGACCCAGTACTTC CASSSRQETQYF
many 17 TRBJ2-6 TRBV6-6 - TGTGCCAGCAGTGGGCGGGACATGAGCTCTGGGGCCAACGTCCTGACTTTC CASSGRDMSSGANVLTF
few 14 TRBJ2-7 TRBV10-3 - TGTGCCATCAGTGATCAGGACACCTCCTACGAGCAGTACTTC CAISDQDTSYEQYF
many 15 TRBJ2-3 TRBV6-5 - TGTGCCAGCACCAGATCGGGGGCTAGCACAGATACGCAGTATTTT CASTRSGASTDTQYF
many 17 TRBJ2-1 TRBV14 - TGTGCCAGCAGCCATAGCGCGGACCCCTCATTTTACAATGAGCAGTTCTTC CASSHSADPSFYNEQFF
many 14 TRBJ2-5 TRBV4-1 - TGCGCCAGCAGCCAAGCCGGGCAGGCGGAGACCCAGTACTTC CASSQAGQAETQYF
- 13 TRBJ2-1 TRBV14 - TGTGCCAGCAGCCAAATCAACGCGGTTGAGCAGTTCTTC CASSQINAVEQFF
few 17 TRBJ2-7 TRBV27 TRBD1 TGTGCCAGCAGTTTACGCTCAGGGGGCGTCGCGGAGGGGGAGCAGTACTTC CASSLRSGGVAEGEQYF
many 16 TRBJ2-2 TRBV7-9 - TGTGCCAGCAGCTCCAACCCGATTGAAAGTGCCGGGGAGCTGTTTTTT CASSSNPIESAGELFF
many 13 TRBJ2-4 TRBV20-1 - TGCAGTGCTAGGGCGGAGGCCAAAAACATTCAGTACTTC CSARAEAKNIQYF
many 17 TRBJ1-4 TRBV27 TRBD1 TGTGCCAGCAGCCGAAGACAGGGTGGGACAACTAATGAAAAACTGTTTTTT CASSRRQGGTTNEKLFF
many 17 TRBJ2-2 TRBV5-6 - TGTGCCAGCAGGATGTTAGGTAATACCAGGAACACCGGGGAGCTGTTTTTT CASRMLGNTRNTGELFF